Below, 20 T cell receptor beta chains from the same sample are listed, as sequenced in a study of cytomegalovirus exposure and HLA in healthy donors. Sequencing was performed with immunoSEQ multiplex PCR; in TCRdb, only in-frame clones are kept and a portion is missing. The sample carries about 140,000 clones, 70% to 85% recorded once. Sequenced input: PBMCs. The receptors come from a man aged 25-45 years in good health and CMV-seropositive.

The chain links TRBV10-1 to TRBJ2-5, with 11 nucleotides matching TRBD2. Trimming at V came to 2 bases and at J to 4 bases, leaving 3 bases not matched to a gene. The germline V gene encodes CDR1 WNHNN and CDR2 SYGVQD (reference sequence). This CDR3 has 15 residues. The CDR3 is CASSETSGRGETQYF. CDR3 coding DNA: TGCGCCAGCAGTGAGACTAGCGGGAGAGGAGAGACCCAGTACTTC.

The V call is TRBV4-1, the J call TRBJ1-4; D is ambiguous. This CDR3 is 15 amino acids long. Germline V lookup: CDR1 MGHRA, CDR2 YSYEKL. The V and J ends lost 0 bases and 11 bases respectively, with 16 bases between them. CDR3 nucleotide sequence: TGCGCCAGCAGCCAAGAACTGGTCTCGCTGCGGAAACTGTTTTTT. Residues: CASSQELVSLRKLFF.

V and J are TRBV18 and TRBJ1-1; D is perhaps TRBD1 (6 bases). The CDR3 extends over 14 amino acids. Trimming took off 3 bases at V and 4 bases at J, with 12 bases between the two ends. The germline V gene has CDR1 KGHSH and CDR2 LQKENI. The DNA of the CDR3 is TGTGCCAGCTCACCGGAGGTGGGGGCCACTGAAGCTTTCTTT. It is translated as CASSPEVGATEAFF.

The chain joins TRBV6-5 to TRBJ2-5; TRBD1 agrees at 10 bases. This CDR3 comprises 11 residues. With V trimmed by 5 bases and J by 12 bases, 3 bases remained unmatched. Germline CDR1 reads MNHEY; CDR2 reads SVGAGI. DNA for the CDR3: TGTGCCAGCAGTCCCGGGACAGGGGAGTACTTC. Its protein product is CASSPGTGEYF.

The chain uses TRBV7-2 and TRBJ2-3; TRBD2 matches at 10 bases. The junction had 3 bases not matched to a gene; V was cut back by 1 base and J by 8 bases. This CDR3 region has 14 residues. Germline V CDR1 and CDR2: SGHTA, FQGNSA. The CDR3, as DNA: TGTGCCAGCAGCTTAGGACTAGCGGGTGCTACGCAGTATTTT. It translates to CASSLGLAGATQYF.

CDR3 DNA: TGTGCCAGCAGCCAAAAACTAGGCCAAGAGACCCAGTACTTC. Translation: CASSQKLGQETQYF. This sequence joins TRBV4-2 and TRBJ2-5; D is perhaps TRBD2 (5 bases). Germline CDR1 reads LGHNA; CDR2 reads YNFKEQ. V gave up 2 bases and J gave up 1 base, with 8 bases separating them. The CDR3 is 14 amino acids.

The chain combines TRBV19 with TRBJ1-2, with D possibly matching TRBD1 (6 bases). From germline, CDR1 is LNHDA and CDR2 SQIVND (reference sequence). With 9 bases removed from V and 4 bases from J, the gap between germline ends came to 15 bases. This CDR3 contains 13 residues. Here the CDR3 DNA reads TGTGCCAGCAGACAGGTGGGCAGCTATGGCTACACCTTC. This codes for CASRQVGSYGYTF.

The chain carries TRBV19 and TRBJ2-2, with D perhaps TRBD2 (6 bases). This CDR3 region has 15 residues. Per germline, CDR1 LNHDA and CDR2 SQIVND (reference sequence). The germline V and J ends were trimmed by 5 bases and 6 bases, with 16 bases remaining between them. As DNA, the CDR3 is TGTGCCAGTAGTTCCACCCGACTAGGGTCCGGGGAGCTGTTTTTT. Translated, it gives CASSSTRLGSGELFF. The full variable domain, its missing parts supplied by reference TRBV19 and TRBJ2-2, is DGGITQSPKYLFRKEGQNVTLSCEQNLNHDAMYWYRQDPGQGLRLIYYSQIVNDFQKGDIAEGYSVSREKKESFPLTVTSAQKNPTAFYLCASSSTRLGSGELFFGEGSRLTVL.

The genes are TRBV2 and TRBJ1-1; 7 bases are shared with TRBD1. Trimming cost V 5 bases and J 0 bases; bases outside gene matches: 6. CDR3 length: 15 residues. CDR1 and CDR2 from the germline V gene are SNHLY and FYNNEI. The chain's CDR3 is CASSRTGVLNTEAFF. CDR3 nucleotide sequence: TGTGCCAGCAGTCGGACAGGAGTCCTGAACACTGAAGCTTTCTTT.

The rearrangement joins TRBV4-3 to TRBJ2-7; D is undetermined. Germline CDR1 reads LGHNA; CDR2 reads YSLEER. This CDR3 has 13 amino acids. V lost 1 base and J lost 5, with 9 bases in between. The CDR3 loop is CASSQVLGDEQYF. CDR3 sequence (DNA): TGCGCCAGCAGCCAAGTTCTAGGTGACGAGCAGTACTTC.

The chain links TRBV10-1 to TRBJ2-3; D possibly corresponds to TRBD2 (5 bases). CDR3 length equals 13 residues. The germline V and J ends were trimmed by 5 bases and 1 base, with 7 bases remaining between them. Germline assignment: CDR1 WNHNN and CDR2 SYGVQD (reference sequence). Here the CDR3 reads CASSWRGTDTQYF. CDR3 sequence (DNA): TGCGCCAGCAGTTGGCGGGGCACAGATACGCAGTATTTT.

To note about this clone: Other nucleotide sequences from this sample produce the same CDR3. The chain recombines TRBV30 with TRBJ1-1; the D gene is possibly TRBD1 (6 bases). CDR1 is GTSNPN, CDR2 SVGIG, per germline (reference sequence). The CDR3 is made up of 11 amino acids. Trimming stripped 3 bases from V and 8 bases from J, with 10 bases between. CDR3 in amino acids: CAWSPGTEAFF. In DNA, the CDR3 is TGTGCCTGGAGCCCCGGGACAGAAGCTTTCTTT.

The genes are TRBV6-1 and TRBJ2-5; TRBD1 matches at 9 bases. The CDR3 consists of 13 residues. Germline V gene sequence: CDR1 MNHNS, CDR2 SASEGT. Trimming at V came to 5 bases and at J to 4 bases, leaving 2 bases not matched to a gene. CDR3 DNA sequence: TGTGCCAGCAGTTTGACAGGGGGAGAGACCCAGTACTTC. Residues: CASSLTGGETQYF.

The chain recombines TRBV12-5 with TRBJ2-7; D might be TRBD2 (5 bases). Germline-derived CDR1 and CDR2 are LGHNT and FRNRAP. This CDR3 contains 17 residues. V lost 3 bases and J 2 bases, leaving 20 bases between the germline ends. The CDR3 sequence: CASGFTPDGIRTYEQYF. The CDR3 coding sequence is TGTGCTAGTGGTTTCACCCCGGACGGGATTCGAACCTACGAGCAGTACTTC.

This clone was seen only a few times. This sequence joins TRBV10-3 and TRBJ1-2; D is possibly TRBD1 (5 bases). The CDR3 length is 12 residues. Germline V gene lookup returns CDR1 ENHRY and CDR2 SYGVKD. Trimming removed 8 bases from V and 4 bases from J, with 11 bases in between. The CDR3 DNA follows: TGTGCCATCCAAGGGGTCGGCTATGGCTACACCTTC. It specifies CAIQGVGYGYTF.

The CDR3 coding sequence is TGTGCCAGCAGTGCACGGTTCAACGGCGAGCAGTACTTC. This codes for CASSARFNGEQYF. This rearrangement joins TRBV2 to TRBJ2-7; no clear D. The CDR3 contains 13 residues. Germline V CDR1 and CDR2: SNHLY, FYNNEI. V was shortened by 4 bases and J by 6 bases, with 13 bases between the two germline ends.

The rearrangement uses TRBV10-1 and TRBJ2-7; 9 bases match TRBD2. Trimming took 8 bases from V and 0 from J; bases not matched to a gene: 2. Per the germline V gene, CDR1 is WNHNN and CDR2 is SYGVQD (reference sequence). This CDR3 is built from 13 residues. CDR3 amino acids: CASSAGGSYEQYF. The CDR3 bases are TGCGCCAGCTCAGCGGGAGGCTCCTACGAGCAGTACTTC.

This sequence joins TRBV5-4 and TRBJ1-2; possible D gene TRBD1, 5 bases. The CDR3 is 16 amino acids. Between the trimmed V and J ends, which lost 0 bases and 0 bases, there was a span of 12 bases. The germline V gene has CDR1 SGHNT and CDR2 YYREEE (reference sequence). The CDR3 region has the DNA TGTGCCAGCAGCTTGGAGACAGCCCAATCTAACTATGGCTACACCTTC. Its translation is CASSLETAQSNYGYTF.

The CDR3 protein is CASSTPPGLAGGYNEQFF. The CDR3 DNA follows: TGTGCCAGCAGCACCCCACCGGGACTAGCGGGAGGGTACAATGAGCAGTTCTTC. The chain couples TRBV7-9 to TRBJ2-1, with TRBD2 identical over 16 bases. V shed 5 bases, J shed 4 bases, and the junction held 8 bases outside the gene matches. Germline values: CDR1 SEHNR, CDR2 FQNEAQ (reference sequence). The CDR3 is 18 residues long. Filled out from reference TRBV7-9 and TRBJ2-1, the complete variable domain reads DTGVSQNPRHKITKRGQNVTFRCDPISEHNRLYWYRQTLGQGPEFLTYFQNEAQLEKSRLLSDRFSAERPKGSFSTLEIQRTEQGDSAMYLCASSTPPGLAGGYNEQFFGPGTRLTVL.

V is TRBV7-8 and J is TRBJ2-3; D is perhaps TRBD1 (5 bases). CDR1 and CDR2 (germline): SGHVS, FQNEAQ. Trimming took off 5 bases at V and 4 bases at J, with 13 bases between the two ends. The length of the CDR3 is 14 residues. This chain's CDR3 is CASSPFWGADTQYF. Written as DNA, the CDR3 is TGTGCCAGCAGCCCCTTTTGGGGCGCAGATACGCAGTATTTT.